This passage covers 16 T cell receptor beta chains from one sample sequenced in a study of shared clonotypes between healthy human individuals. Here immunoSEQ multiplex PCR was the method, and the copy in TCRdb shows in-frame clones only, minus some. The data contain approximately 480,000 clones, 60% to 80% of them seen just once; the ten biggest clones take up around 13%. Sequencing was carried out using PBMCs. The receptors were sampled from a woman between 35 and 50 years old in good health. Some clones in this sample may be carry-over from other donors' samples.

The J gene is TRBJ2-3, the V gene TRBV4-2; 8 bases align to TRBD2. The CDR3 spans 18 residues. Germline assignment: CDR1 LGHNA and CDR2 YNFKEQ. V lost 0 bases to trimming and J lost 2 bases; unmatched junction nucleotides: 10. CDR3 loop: CASSQERTSRGSTDTQYF. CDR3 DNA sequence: TGTGCCAGCAGCCAAGAACGGACTAGCCGGGGGTCCACAGATACGCAGTATTTT.

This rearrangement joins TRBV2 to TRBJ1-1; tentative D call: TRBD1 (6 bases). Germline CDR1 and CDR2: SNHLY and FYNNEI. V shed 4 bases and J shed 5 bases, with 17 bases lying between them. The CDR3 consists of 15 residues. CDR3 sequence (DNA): TGTGCCAGCAGTGTAGGAGGGGGTGGCAGGACTGAAGCTTTCTTT. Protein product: CASSVGGGGRTEAFF.

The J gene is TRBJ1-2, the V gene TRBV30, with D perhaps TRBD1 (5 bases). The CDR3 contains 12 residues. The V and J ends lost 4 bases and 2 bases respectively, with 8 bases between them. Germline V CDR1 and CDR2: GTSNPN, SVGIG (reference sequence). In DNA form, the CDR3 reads TGTGCCTGGACGAGGGGCAACTATGGCTACACCTTC. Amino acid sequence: CAWTRGNYGYTF.

The CDR3 protein is CASSLWVGGEYNSPLHF. In DNA, the CDR3 is TGTGCCAGCAGCTTATGGGTCGGGGGCGAATATAATTCACCCCTCCACTTT. The chain has TRBV7-2 and TRBJ1-6; possible D gene TRBD1, 6 bases. V lost 2 bases, J lost 4 bases, and 15 bases lay in between. The length of the CDR3 is 17 residues. The germline V gene has CDR1 SGHTA and CDR2 FQGNSA.

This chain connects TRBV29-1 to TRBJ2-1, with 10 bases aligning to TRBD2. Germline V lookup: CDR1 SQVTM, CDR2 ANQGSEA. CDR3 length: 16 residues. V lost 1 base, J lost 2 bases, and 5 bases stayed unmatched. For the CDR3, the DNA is TGCAGCGTTGAAGGCCCTGGACTAGCGGCCTACAATGAGCAGTTCTTC. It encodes CSVEGPGLAAYNEQFF.

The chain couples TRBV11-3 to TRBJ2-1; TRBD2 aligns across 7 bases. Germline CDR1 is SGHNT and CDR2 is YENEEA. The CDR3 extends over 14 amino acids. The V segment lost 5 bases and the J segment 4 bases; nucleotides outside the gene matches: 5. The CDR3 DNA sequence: TGTGCCAGCAGCCCTGGACTAGGATACAATGAGCAGTTCTTC. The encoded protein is CASSPGLGYNEQFF.

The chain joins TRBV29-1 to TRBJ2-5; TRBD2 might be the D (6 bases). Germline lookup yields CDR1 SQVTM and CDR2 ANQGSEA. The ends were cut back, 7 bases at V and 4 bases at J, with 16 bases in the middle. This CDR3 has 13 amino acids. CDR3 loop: CSAPGGAGETQYF. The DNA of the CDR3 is TGCAGCGCCCCCGGCGGGGCAGGAGAGACCCAGTACTTC. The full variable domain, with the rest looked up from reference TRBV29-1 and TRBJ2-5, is SAVISQKPSRDICQRGTSLTIQCQVDSQVTMMFWYRQQPGQSLTLIATANQGSEATYESGFVIDKFPISRPNLTFSTLTVSNMSPEDSSIYLCSAPGGAGETQYFGPGTRLLVL.

In DNA, the CDR3 is TGTGCCAGCAGCCCGTACGGGTCTCTTGACACCGGGGAGCTGTTTTTT. Protein: CASSPYGSLDTGELFF. The chain couples TRBV5-4 to TRBJ2-2; D uncertain. The ends were cut back, 4 bases at V and 3 bases at J, with 16 bases in the middle. The germline V gene encodes CDR1 SGHNT and CDR2 YYREEE (reference sequence). The length of the CDR3 is 16 residues.

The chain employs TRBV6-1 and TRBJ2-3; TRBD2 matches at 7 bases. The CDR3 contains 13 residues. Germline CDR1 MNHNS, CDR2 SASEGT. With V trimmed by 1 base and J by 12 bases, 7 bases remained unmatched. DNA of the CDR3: TGTGCCAGCAGTGAAGGGAGCCTAGCGGTCCAGTATTTT. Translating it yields CASSEGSLAVQYF.

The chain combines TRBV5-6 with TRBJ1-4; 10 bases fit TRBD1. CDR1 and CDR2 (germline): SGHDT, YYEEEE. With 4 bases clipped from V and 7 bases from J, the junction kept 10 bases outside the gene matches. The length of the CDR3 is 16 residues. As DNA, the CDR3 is TGTGCCAGCAGCCAGGGCCAGGGACAGGGGTTTGAAAAACTGTTTTTT. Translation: CASSQGQGQGFEKLFF.

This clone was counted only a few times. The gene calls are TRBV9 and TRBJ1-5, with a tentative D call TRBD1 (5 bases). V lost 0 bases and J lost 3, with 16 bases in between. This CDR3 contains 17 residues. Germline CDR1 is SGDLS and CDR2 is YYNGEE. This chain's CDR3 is CASSVGMGGRDNQPQHF. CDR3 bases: TGTGCCAGCAGCGTAGGGATGGGCGGCAGGGACAATCAGCCCCAGCATTTT. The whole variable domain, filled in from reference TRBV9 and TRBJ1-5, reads DSGVTQTPKHLITATGQRVTLRCSPRSGDLSVYWYQQSLDQGLQFLIQYYNGEERAKGNILERFSAQQFPDLHSELNLSSLELGDSALYFCASSVGMGGRDNQPQHFGDGTRLSIL.

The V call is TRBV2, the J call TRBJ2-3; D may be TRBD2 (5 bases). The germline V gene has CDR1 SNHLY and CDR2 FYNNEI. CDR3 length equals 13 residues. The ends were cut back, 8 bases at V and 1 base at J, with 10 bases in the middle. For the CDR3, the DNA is TGTGCCAGCTGCTACGGGGGCACAGATACGCAGTATTTT. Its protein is CASCYGGTDTQYF.

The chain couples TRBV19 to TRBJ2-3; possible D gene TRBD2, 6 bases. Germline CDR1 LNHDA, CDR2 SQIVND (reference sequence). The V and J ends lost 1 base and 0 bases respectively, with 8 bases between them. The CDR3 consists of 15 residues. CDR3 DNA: TGTGCCAGTAGTATAGGGCGGGGTAGCACAGATACGCAGTATTTT. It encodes CASSIGRGSTDTQYF.

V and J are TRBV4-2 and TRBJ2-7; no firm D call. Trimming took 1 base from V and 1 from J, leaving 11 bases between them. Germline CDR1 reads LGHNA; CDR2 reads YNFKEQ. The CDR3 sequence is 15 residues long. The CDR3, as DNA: TGTGCCAGCAGCCAAGGTTATTCTAGATCCTACGAGCAGTACTTC. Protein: CASSQGYSRSYEQYF.

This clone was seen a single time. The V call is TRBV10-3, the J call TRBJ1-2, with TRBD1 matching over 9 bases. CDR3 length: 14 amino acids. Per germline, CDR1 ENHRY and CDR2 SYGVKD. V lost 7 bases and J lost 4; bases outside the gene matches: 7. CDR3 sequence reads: CAITPGQGVYGYTF. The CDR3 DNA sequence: TGTGCCATCACCCCGGGACAGGGTGTCTATGGCTACACCTTC.

CDR3 protein: CASSFGTLGAYEQYF. DNA of the CDR3: TGTGCCAGCAGCTTCGGGACCCTAGGGGCCTACGAGCAGTACTTC. The V and J genes are TRBV7-2 and TRBJ2-7; D possibly uses TRBD1 or TRBD2 (5 bases each). The germline V gene encodes CDR1 SGHTA and CDR2 FQGNSA. The CDR3 loop spans 15 amino acids. V was pared by 3 bases and J by 2 bases, with 14 bases between.